The rows below give T cell receptor beta chains drawn from one sample of a study of a mutant IDH1 vaccine in newly diagnosed glioma. Only in-frame clones appear in the TCRdb table, and some are missing; sequencing was by immunoSEQ multiplex PCR. The profile covers roughly 40,000 clones, with 80% to 95% appearing a single time and 3.5% to 4% taken by the ten largest. Antigens for these TCRs are unknown. The starting material was PBMCs, obtained from a glioma patient whose treatment included an IDH1 peptide vaccine. The receptors were gathered from a man aged 50-60 years with glioma. Each CDR3 is given with its conserved first and last residue. D genes are given only for firm matches. Clone size appears in some rows only: once, few, many, or a class for an expanded clone.

D	V	J	size	CDR3	DNA
TRBD1	TRBV4-2	TRBJ1-6	.	CASSPGGRGDSPLHF	TGTGCCAGCAGCCCGGGCGGCAGGGGGGATTCACCCCTCCACTTT
TRBD2	TRBV2	TRBJ2-7	.	CASSWRGGVYEQYF	TGTGCCAGCAGCTGGCGGGGGGGCGTCTACGAGCAGTACTTC
.	TRBV11-2	TRBJ1-6	.	CASSLAGGVGNSPLHF	TGTGCCAGCAGCTTAGCAGGTGGGGTTGGGAATTCACCCCTCCACTTT
.	TRBV19	TRBJ2-7	.	CASSHRDTGPYEQYF	TGTGCCAGTAGCCACCGGGACACGGGGCCCTACGAGCAGTACTTC
.	TRBV10-3	TRBJ2-1	once	CAISPSGTNLNEQFF	TGTGCCATCAGCCCTTCCGGGACGAACCTCAATGAGCAGTTCTTC
.	TRBV5-1	TRBJ1-5	.	CASSFYPDSNQPQHF	TGCGCCAGCAGCTTTTATCCTGACAGCAATCAGCCCCAGCATTTT
TRBD1	TRBV6-1	TRBJ1-2	.	CASSDHSGGGKDLGYTF	TGTGCCAGCAGTGACCATTCAGGGGGGGGGAAGGACTTAGGCTACACCTTC
.	TRBV5-8	TRBJ1-1	.	CASSLGMGRVNTEAFF	TGTGCCAGCAGCTTGGGAATGGGCAGGGTAAACACTGAAGCTTTCTTT
.	TRBV7-8	TRBJ1-2	.	CASSGGTPGHPNYGYTF	TGTGCCAGCAGCGGGGGCACCCCGGGACACCCAAACTATGGCTACACCTTC
TRBD1	TRBV19	TRBJ2-7	.	CASSPRTGMSYEQYF	TGTGCCAGTAGTCCCCGGACAGGGATGTCCTACGAGCAGTACTTC
.	TRBV29-1	TRBJ1-2	.	CSVRVGNYGYTF	TGCAGCGTCCGGGTGGGTAACTATGGCTACACCTTC
.	TRBV7-2	TRBJ1-1	once	CASSTYQSQEAFF	TGTGCCAGCAGCACGTACCAAAGCCAAGAAGCTTTCTTT
.	TRBV4-2	TRBJ2-2	.	CASSQAEQWENTGELFF	TGTGCCAGCAGCCAAGCGGAACAGTGGGAGAACACCGGGGAGCTGTTTTTT
.	TRBV25-1	TRBJ1-2	.	CASSTQPRDGYTF	TGTGCCAGCAGTACCCAGCCGAGGGATGGCTACACCTTC
.	TRBV28	TRBJ2-7	.	CASSTRDNSYEQYF	TGTGCCAGCAGTACCCGGGACAACTCCTACGAGCAGTACTTC
.	TRBV29-1	TRBJ1-1	.	CSVDRTNTEAFF	TGCAGCGTTGATCGGACGAACACTGAAGCTTTCTTT
TRBD1	TRBV6-1	TRBJ2-2	once	CASSEQGELGELFF	TGTGCCAGCAGTGAACAGGGGGAACTCGGGGAGCTGTTTTTT
TRBD2	TRBV9	TRBJ2-7	.	CASSVAQAGGQEQYF	TGTGCCAGCAGCGTAGCTCAAGCGGGGGGGCAGGAGCAGTACTTC
TRBD1	TRBV19	TRBJ1-2	.	CASSNKGAPYGYTF	TGTGCCAGTAGCAACAAGGGGGCCCCCTATGGCTACACCTTC
TRBD1	TRBV30	TRBJ1-5	.	CAWSVDRGNQPQHF	TGTGCCTGGAGTGTAGACAGGGGCAATCAGCCCCAGCATTTT
.	TRBV27	TRBJ2-3	.	CASSLSPGTQYF	TGTGCCAGCAGTTTATCGCCGGGCACGCAGTATTTT
TRBD2	TRBV28	TRBJ2-3	.	CASSSPSGTGADTQYF	TGTGCCAGCAGTTCCCCTAGCGGAACGGGTGCAGATACGCAGTATTTT
.	TRBV28	TRBJ2-1	.	CASSLEPVGYNEQFF	TGTGCCAGCAGTTTGGAACCTGTGGGATACAATGAGCAGTTCTTC
.	TRBV4-1	TRBJ2-2	.	CASSQEGRGTGELFF	TGCGCCAGCAGCCAAGAGGGTCGGGGTACCGGGGAGCTGTTTTTT
.	TRBV5-4	TRBJ1-4	once	CASSLWGSNEKLFF	TGTGCCAGCAGCTTGTGGGGATCTAATGAAAAACTGTTTTTT
TRBD2	TRBV7-6	TRBJ2-3	.	CASSRTSGRADTQYF	TGTGCCAGCAGCCGGACTAGCGGGAGGGCAGATACGCAGTATTTT
.	TRBV2	TRBJ2-6	.	CASTDGSSGANVLTF	TGTGCCAGCACCGATGGCTCCTCTGGGGCCAACGTCCTGACTTTC
.	TRBV28	TRBJ1-1	.	CASSDQVNTEAFF	TGTGCCAGCAGTGATCAGGTGAACACTGAAGCTTTCTTT
TRBD1	TRBV6-6	TRBJ1-5	.	CASSWDRNQPQHF	TGTGCCAGCAGTTGGGACAGGAATCAGCCCCAGCATTTT
.	TRBV1	TRBJ1-5	.	CTSSQGQGSSNQPQHF	TGCACCAGCAGCCAGGGACAGGGTTCTAGCAATCAGCCCCAGCATTTT
.	TRBV25-1	TRBJ2-1	.	CASSESPPEQFF	TGTGCCAGCAGTGAATCCCCACCCGAGCAGTTCTTC
.	TRBV9	TRBJ1-1	.	CASSVRGGRDTEAFF	TGTGCCAGCAGCGTAAGGGGGGGCAGGGACACTGAAGCTTTCTTT